Listed here are 4 T cell receptor beta chains from one sample, sequenced in a study of blood T cell repertoires in COVID-19. Here immunoSEQ multiplex PCR was the method, and the copy in TCRdb shows in-frame clones only, minus some. The data hold over 10,000 clones, with roughly 90% observed a single time. Sequencing input: peripheral blood. Source of these receptors: an older man with active COVID-19.

The rearrangement uses TRBV25-1 and TRBJ1-6, with TRBD1 matching 9 bases. V lost 1 base and J lost 10; bases outside the gene matches: 5. This CDR3 contains 15 residues. CDR1 MGHDK and CDR2 SYGVNS come from the germline V gene. In DNA form, the CDR3 reads TGTGCCAGCAGTGAATTGGGACAGGGTCGGTCACCCCTCCACTTT. It encodes CASSELGQGRSPLHF. Combining the CDR3 with reference TRBV25-1 and TRBJ1-6 gives the whole variable domain EADIYQTPRYLVIGTGKKITLECSQTMGHDKMYWYQQDPGMELHLIHYSYGVNSTEKGDLSSESTVSRIRTEHFPLTLESARPSHTSQYLCASSELGQGRSPLHFGNGTRLTVT.

The chain is built from TRBV15 and TRBJ1-5; 7 bases align to TRBD1. Germline CDR1 LNHNV, CDR2 YYDKDF (reference sequence). CDR3 length: 15 residues. V dropped 6 bases and J dropped 7; count of bases not matched to a gene: 12. The CDR3 reads CATRSDRVVGQPQHF. Written as DNA, the CDR3 is TGTGCCACCAGAAGCGACAGGGTGGTAGGCCAGCCCCAGCATTTT.

V and J are TRBV27 and TRBJ2-2; TRBD2 matches at 7 bases. Germline assignment: CDR1 MNHEY and CDR2 SMNVEV (reference sequence). The CDR3 covers 16 residues. Trimming cost V 2 bases and J 0 bases; bases outside gene matches: 3. As DNA, the CDR3 is TGTGCCAGCAGTTTAACGGGGACTACGAACACCGGGGAGCTGTTTTTT. It codes for CASSLTGTTNTGELFF.

The chain uses TRBV6-4 and TRBJ2-1; 8 positions agree with TRBD2. This CDR3 has 14 amino acids. After removal of 5 bases from V and 7 bases from J, the junction contained 7 bases not matched to a gene. The germline CDR1 and CDR2 sequences are MRHNA and SNTAGT. The chain's CDR3 is CASSPGGPGNEQFF. Written as DNA, the CDR3 is TGTGCCAGCAGTCCGGGGGGGCCAGGGAATGAGCAGTTCTTC.